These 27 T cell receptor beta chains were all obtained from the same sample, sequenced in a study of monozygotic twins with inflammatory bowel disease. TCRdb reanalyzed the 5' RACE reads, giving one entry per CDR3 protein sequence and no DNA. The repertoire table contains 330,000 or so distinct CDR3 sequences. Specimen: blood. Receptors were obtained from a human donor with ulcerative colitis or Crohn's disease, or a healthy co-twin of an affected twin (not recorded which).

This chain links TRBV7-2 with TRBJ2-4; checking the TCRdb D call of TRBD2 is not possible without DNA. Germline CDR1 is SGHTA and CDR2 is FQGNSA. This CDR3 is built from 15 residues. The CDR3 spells CASSLYSSAQNIQYF.

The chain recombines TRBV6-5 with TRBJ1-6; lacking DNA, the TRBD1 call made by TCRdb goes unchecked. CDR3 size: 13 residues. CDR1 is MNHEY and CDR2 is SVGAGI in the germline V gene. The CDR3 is CASRGVLNSPLHF.

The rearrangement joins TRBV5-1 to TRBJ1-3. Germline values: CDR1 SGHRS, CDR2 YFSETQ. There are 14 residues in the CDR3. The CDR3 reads CASSLGADGNTIYF.

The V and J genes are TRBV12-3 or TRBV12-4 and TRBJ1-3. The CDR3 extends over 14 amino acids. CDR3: CATRGPQSGNTIYF.

CDR3 sequence: CASDPLAEGSSYEQYF. The genes are TRBV19 and TRBJ2-7; lacking DNA, the TRBD2 call made by TCRdb goes unchecked. Germline CDR1 reads LNHDA; CDR2 reads SQIVND (reference sequence). There are 16 residues in the CDR3.

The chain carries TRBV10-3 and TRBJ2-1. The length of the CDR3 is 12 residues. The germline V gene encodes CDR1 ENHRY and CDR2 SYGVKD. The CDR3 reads CAISESGYEQFF.

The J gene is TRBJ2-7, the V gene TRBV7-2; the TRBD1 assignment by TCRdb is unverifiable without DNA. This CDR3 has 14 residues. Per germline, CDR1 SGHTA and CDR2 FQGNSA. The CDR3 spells CASSLDRGGDEQYF.

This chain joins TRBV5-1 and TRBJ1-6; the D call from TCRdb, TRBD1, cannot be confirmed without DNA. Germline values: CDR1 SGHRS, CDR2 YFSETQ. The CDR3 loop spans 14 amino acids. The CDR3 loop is CASREGRLNSPLHF.

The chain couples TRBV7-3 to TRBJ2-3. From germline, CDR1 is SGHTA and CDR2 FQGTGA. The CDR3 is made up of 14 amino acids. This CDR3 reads CASSLTGWADTQYF. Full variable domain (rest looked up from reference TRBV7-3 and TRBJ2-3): GAGVSQTPSNKVTEKGKYVELRCDPISGHTALYWYRQSLGQGPEFLIYFQGTGAADDSGLPNDRFFAVRPEGSVSTLKIQRTERGDSAVYLCASSLTGWADTQYFGPGTRLTVL.

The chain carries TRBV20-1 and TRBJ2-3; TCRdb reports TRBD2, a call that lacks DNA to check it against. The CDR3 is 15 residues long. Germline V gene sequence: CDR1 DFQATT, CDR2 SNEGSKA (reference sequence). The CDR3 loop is CSASTKASVGDTQYF.

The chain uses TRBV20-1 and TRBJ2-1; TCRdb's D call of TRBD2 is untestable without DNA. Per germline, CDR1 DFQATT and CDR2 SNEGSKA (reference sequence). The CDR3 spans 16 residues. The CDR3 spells CSARGLAGGPGYEQFF.

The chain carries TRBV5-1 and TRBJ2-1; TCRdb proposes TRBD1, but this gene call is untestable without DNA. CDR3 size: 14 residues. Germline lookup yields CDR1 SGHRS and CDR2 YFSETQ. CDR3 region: CASSVLGRYNEQFF.

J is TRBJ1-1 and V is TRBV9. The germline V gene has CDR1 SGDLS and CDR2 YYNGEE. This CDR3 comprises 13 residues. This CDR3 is CASSVVTNTEAFF.

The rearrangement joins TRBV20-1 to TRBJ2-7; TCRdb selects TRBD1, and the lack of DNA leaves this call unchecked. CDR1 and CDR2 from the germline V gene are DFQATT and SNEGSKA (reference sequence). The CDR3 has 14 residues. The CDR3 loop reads CSAQPGHKPYEQYF.

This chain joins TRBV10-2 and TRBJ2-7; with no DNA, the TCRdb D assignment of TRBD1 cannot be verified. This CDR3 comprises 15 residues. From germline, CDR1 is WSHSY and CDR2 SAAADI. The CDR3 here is CASSDRHRSTYEQYF.

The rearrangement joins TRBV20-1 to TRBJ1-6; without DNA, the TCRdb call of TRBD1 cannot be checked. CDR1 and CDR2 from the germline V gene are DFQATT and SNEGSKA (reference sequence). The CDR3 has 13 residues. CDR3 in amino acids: CSATGQGDSPLHF.

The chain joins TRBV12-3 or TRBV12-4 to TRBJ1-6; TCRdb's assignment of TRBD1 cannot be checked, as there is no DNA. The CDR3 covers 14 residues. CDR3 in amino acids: CASSKTAYNSPLHF.

CDR3: CATSDVLADQETQYF. V gene TRBV24-1 combines with J gene TRBJ2-5; the TCRdb D gene call, TRBD2, has no DNA to confirm it. Germline V lookup: CDR1 KGHDR, CDR2 SFDVKD. This CDR3 comprises 15 residues.

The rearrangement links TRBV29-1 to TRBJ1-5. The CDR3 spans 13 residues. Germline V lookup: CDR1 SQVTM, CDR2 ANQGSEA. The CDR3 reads CSVGDREGQPQHF.

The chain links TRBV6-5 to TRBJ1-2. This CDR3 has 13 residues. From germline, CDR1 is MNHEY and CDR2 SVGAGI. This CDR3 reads CASSYSPYYGYTF.

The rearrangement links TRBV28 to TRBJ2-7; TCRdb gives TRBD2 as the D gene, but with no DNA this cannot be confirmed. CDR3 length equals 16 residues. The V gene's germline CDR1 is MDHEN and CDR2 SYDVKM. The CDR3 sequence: CASSLKREDTTYEQYF. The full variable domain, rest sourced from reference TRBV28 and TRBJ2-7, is DVKVTQSSRYLVKRTGEKVFLECVQDMDHENMFWYRQDPGLGLRLIYFSYDVKMKEKGDIPEGYSVSREKKERFSLILESASTNQTSMYLCASSLKREDTTYEQYFGPGTRLTVT.

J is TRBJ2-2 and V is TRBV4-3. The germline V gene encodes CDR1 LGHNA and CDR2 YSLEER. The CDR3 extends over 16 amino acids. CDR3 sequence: CASSQDGAVNTGELFF.

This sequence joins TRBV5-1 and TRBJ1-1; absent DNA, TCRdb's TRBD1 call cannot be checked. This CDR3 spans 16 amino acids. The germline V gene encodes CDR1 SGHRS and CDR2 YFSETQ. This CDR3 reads CASSFFGGAMNTEAFF. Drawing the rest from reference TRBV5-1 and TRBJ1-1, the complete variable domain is KAGVTQTPRYLIKTRGQQVTLSCSPISGHRSVSWYQQTPGQGLQFLFEYFSETQRNKGNFPGRFSGRQFSNSRSEMNVSTLELGDSALYLCASSFFGGAMNTEAFFGQGTRLTVV.

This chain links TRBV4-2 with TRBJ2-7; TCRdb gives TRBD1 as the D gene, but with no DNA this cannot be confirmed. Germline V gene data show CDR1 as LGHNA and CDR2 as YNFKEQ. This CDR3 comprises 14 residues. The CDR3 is CASSQGRGRGEQYF.

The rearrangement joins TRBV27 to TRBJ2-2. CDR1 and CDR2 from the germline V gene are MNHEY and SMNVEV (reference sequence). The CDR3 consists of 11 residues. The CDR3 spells CASKDTGELFF.

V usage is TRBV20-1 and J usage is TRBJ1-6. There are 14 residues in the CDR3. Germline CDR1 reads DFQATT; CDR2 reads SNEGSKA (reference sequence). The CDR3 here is CSASPPREVSPLHF.

The CDR3: CASSSPGQGAVPRYGYTF. The rearrangement uses TRBV28 and TRBJ1-2; the TRBD1 assignment by TCRdb is unverifiable without DNA. Germline lookup yields CDR1 MDHEN and CDR2 SYDVKM. CDR3 length: 18 amino acids.